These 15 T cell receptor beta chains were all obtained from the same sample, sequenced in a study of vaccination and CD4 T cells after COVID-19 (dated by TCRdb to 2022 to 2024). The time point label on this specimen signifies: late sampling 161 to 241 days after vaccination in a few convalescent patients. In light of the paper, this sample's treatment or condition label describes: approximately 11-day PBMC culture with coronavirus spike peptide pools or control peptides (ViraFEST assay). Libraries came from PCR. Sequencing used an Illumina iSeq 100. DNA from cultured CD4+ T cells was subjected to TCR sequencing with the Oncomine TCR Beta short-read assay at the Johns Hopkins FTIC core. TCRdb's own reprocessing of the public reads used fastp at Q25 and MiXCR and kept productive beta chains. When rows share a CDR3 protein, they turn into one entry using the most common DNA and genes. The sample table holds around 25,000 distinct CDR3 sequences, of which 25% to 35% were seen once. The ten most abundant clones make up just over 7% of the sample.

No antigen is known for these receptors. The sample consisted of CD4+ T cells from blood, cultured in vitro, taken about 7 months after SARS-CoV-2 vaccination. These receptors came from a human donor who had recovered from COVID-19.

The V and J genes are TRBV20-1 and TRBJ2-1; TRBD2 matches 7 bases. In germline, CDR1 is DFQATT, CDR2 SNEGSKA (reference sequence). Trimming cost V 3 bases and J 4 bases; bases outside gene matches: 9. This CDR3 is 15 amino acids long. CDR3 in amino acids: CSASPFTGGYNEQFF. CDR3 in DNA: TGCAGTGCTAGTCCCTTTACGGGAGGATACAATGAGCAGTTCTTC.

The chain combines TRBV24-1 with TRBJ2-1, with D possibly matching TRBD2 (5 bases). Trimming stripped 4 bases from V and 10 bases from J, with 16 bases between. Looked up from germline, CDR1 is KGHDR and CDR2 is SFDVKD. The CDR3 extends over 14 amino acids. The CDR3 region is CATSDATRTEEQFF. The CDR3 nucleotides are TGTGCCACCAGTGACGCTACTAGGACCGAGGAGCAGTTCTTC.

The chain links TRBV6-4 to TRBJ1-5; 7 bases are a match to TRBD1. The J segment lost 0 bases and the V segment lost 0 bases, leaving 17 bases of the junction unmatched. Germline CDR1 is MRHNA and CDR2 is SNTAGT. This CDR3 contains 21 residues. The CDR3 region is CASSDSMVRDSSIFSNQPQHF. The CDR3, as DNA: TGTGCCAGCAGTGACTCGATGGTGCGGGACAGCTCCATCTTTAGCAATCAGCCCCAGCATTTT.

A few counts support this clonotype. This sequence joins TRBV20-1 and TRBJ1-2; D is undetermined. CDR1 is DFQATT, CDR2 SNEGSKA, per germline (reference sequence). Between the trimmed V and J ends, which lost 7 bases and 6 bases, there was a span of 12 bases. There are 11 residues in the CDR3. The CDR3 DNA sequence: TGCAGTGTCCCCCGGCCCGATGGCTACACCTTC. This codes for CSVPRPDGYTF.

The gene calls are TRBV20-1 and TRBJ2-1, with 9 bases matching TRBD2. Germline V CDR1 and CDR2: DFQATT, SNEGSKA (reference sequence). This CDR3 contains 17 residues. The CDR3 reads CSGAGGISTSSYNEQFF. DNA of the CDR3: TGCAGCGGAGCGGGGGGCATTTCAACAAGCTCCTACAATGAGCAGTTCTTC.

Here the CDR3 reads CASSLEPLATSTDTQYF. The CDR3 DNA is TGTGCCAGCAGCTTAGAACCACTAGCGACAAGCACAGATACGCAGTATTTT. The chain links TRBV7-2 to TRBJ2-3, with 7 bases matching TRBD2. V lost 1 base and J lost 0; bases outside the gene matches: 7. The CDR3 has 17 residues. Germline V gene sequence: CDR1 SGHTA, CDR2 FQGNSA.

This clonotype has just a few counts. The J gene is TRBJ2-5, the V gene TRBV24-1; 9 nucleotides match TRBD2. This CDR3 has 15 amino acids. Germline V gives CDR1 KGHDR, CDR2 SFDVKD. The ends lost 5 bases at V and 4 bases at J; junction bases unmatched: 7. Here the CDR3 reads CATSGGSGRGETQYF. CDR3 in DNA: TGTGCCACCAGTGGGGGTAGCGGGAGAGGAGAGACCCAGTACTTC.

The CDR3 coding sequence is TGTGCCAGTAGTACTCGACAGGGAGCGGGGTTTGGCGCTGAAGCTTTCTTT. It specifies CASSTRQGAGFGAEAFF. The chain links TRBV19 to TRBJ1-1; 7 bases are a match to TRBD1. The germline V gene encodes CDR1 LNHDA and CDR2 SQIVND (reference sequence). Trimming at V came to 4 bases and at J to 6 bases, leaving 17 bases not matched to a gene. The CDR3 is made up of 17 amino acids.

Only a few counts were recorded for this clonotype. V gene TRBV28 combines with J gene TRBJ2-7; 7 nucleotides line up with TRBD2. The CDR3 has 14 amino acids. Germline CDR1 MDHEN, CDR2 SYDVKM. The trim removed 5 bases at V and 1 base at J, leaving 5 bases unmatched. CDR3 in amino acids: CASSLGLVSYEQYF. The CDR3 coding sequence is TGTGCCAGCAGTCTAGGACTAGTTTCCTACGAGCAGTACTTC.

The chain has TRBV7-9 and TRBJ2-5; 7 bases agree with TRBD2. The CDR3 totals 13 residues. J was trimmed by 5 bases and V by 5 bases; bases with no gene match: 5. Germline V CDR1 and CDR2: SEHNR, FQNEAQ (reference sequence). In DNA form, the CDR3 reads TGTGCCAGCAGCCCCGTGGGGGGGGAGACCCAGTACTTC. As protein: CASSPVGGETQYF.

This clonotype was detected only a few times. CDR3 DNA sequence: TGCAGTGGAAAGGACAGGGTAATTCGGGGTGAGCAGTTCTTC. It translates to CSGKDRVIRGEQFF. The V gene is TRBV20-1, the J gene TRBJ2-1, with 8 bases that match TRBD1. The trim removed 7 bases at V and 9 bases at J, leaving 14 bases unmatched. This CDR3 contains 14 residues. Germline CDR1 DFQATT, CDR2 SNEGSKA (reference sequence).

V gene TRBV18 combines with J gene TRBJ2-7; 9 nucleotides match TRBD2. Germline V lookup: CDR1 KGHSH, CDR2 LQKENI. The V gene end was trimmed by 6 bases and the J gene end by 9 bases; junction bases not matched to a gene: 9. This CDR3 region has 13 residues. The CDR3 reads CASSQAGGDVQYF. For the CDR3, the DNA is TGTGCCAGCTCCCAGGCGGGAGGGGATGTGCAGTACTTC. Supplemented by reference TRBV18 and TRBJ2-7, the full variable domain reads NAGVMQNPRHLVRRRGQEARLRCSPMKGHSHVYWYRQLPEEGLKFMVYLQKENIIDESGMPKERFSAEFPKEGPSILRIQQVVRGDSAAYFCASSQAGGDVQYFGPGTRLTVT.

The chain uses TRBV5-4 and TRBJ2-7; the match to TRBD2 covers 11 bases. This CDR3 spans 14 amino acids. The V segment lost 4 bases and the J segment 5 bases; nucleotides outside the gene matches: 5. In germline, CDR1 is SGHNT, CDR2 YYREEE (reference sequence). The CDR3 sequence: CASSDSGRDNEQYF. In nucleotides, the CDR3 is TGTGCCAGCAGCGATAGCGGGAGGGACAACGAGCAGTACTTC.

Written as DNA, the CDR3 is TGTGCCAGCAGTCTGGGGACTAGCGGAAACTACGAGCAGTACTTC. Protein product: CASSLGTSGNYEQYF. The chain carries TRBV28 and TRBJ2-7; 11 bases fit TRBD2. The V gene's germline CDR1 is MDHEN and CDR2 SYDVKM. The CDR3 runs 15 residues. V shed 5 bases and J 3 bases; nucleotides not matched to a gene: 6.

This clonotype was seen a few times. The CDR3 DNA is TGTGCCAGCAGCTTAGTAGCGGGGTTCTCCTACGAGCAGTACTTC. This codes for CASSLVAGFSYEQYF. This chain uses TRBV7-2 with TRBJ2-7; 8 bases agree with TRBD2. The CDR3 consists of 15 residues. Germline CDR1 and CDR2: SGHTA and FQGNSA. The junction had 2 bases not matched to a gene; V was cut back by 1 base and J by 0 bases. The full variable domain, rest sourced from reference TRBV7-2 and TRBJ2-7, is GAGVSQSPSNKVTEKGKDVELRCDPISGHTALYWYRQSLGQGLEFLIYFQGNSAPDKSGLPSDRFSAERTGGSVSTLTIQRTQQEDSAVYLCASSLVAGFSYEQYFGPGTRLTVT.